The T cell receptor (beta chain) described here comes from a study of blood T cell repertoires in COVID-19. The wider study: Acute-phase and convalescent COVID-19 samples originated in the United States, Italy and Spain. Nucleic acid was either cDNA or gDNA, and it came from T cells, B-cell-depleted T cells, or PBMCs.

The CDR3 runs to 15 residues. V was clipped by 3 bases and J by 1 base, with 10 bases between them. CDR1 LNHDA and CDR2 SQIVND come from the germline V gene (reference sequence). Profiled with immunoSEQ multiplex PCR; TCRdb holds only in-frame clones, not every one. Altogether about 150,000 clones are present, 78% being singletons, with the ten largest covering more than 11%. This chain joins TRBV19 and TRBJ1-5, with D possibly matching TRBD1 (5 bases). The sequence derives from a woman older than 75 with acute or convalescent COVID-19. Sample: peripheral blood. The DNA of the CDR3 is TGTGCCAGTAGTATCCGGACATCGAGCAATCAGCCCCAGCATTTT. Translation: CASSIRTSSNQPQHF.